A selection of T cell receptor beta chains follows, all from one sample in a study of T cell responses to AZD1222 COVID-19 vaccine. The table came from immunoSEQ multiplex PCR; TCRdb's copy has only in-frame clones and leaves some out. The sample shows 150,000 to 200,000 clones, roughly nine tenths of them seen only once. Here the sequenced sample was peripheral blood, taken 28 days after the second AZD1222 dose. The receptor source for this set is an adult who received the AZD1222 COVID-19 vaccine. Each CDR3 is given with its conserved first and last residue. D genes are given only for firm matches. Rows may omit the clone size; those that give it use once, few, many or a size class.

v_call	d_call	j_call	clone_size	cdr3_aa	cdr3_nt
TRBV21-1	.	TRBJ1-5	.	CASSKEGKGRNQPQHF	TGTGCCAGCAGCAAAGAAGGGAAGGGCCGTAATCAGCCCCAGCATTTT
TRBV25-1	.	TRBJ2-1	.	CASSEFGGGAYNEQFF	TGTGCCAGCAGTGAATTCGGGGGCGGGGCCTACAATGAGCAGTTCTTC
TRBV10-1	.	TRBJ1-5	.	CASSETDPLNQPQHF	TGCGCCAGCAGTGAAACAGACCCCCTCAATCAGCCCCAGCATTTT
TRBV27	.	TRBJ2-7	.	CASSFNQAAYEQYF	TGTGCCAGCAGTTTCAATCAGGCCGCCTACGAGCAGTACTTC
TRBV25-1	.	TRBJ1-3	once	CASSTYEGLGNTIYF	TGTGCCAGCAGTACGTATGAGGGGCTTGGAAACACCATATATTTT
TRBV9	TRBD2	TRBJ2-1	.	CASSGTSGTNEQFF	TGTGCCAGCAGCGGGACTAGCGGGACCAATGAGCAGTTCTTC
TRBV18	TRBD1	TRBJ1-2	few	CASSPRTGGVDGYTF	TGTGCCAGCTCACCACGGACAGGGGGCGTCGATGGCTACACCTTC
TRBV2	.	TRBJ2-3	.	CASSEGFSADTQYF	TGTGCCAGCAGTGAAGGCTTTTCCGCAGATACGCAGTATTTT
TRBV7-2	.	TRBJ1-6	.	CASSLGSGAGSPLHF	TGTGCCAGCAGCTTAGGGTCGGGAGCTGGTTCACCCCTCCACTTT
TRBV1	.	TRBJ1-5	.	CTSSPPTPPNQPQHF	TGCACCAGCAGCCCCCCGACGCCGCCCAATCAGCCCCAGCATTTT
TRBV7-2	.	TRBJ1-2	.	CASSLAWGDLGGYTF	TGTGCCAGCAGCTTAGCGTGGGGGGACCTGGGTGGCTACACCTTC
TRBV6-5	.	TRBJ1-3	.	CASSYSFRGTGNTIYF	TGTGCCAGCAGTTACTCGTTTCGGGGGACAGGAAACACCATATATTTT
TRBV5-4	TRBD1	TRBJ1-6	.	CASSSWTGSNSPLHF	TGTGCCAGCAGCTCGTGGACAGGCTCTAATTCACCCCTCCACTTT
TRBV7-3	.	TRBJ2-5	.	CASSFRGVGQETQYF	TGTGCCAGCAGCTTTAGGGGGGTAGGCCAAGAGACCCAGTACTTC
TRBV5-1	.	TRBJ2-3	.	CASSLFGRGSTDTQYF	TGCGCCAGCAGCTTGTTCGGGCGGGGTAGCACAGATACGCAGTATTTT
TRBV7-2	.	TRBJ1-3	.	CASASSGNTIYF	TGTGCCAGCGCGAGCTCTGGAAACACCATATATTTT
TRBV27	.	TRBJ2-3	.	CASSPFSGSTDTQYF	TGTGCCAGCAGTCCATTCTCGGGTAGCACAGATACGCAGTATTTT
TRBV7-2	.	TRBJ1-5	.	CASSLAGQVNQPQHF	TGTGCCAGCAGCTTAGCGGGGCAGGTTAATCAGCCCCAGCATTTT
TRBV7-2	TRBD1	TRBJ1-1	once	CASSLVRGRWNTEAFF	TGTGCCAGCAGCTTAGTCAGGGGGCGATGGAACACTGAAGCTTTCTTT
TRBV18	.	TRBJ2-1	.	CASSPDSILYNEQFF	TGTGCCAGCTCACCGGACAGTATCCTATACAATGAGCAGTTCTTC
TRBV24-1	.	TRBJ2-5	.	CATGDKYQETQYF	TGTGCCACCGGGGACAAGTACCAAGAGACCCAGTACTTC
TRBV27	.	TRBJ2-7	.	CASSNNRGSYEQYF	TGTGCCAGCAGCAATAATAGGGGGTCCTACGAGCAGTACTTC
TRBV5-8	.	TRBJ2-2	.	CASSPGRLHGGELFF	TGTGCCAGCAGCCCCGGAAGGCTTCACGGCGGGGAGCTGTTTTTT
TRBV7-6	.	TRBJ2-7	.	CASSLAGESYEQYF	TGTGCCAGCAGCTTAGCGGGGGAATCCTACGAGCAGTACTTC
TRBV18	TRBD1	TRBJ2-7	.	CASSSFPGQGYEQYF	TGTGCCAGCTCATCGTTTCCGGGACAGGGCTACGAGCAGTACTTC
TRBV5-5	TRBD2	TRBJ2-7	.	CASRAGTSNLYEQYF	TGTGCCAGCAGGGCCGGGACTAGCAATTTGTACGAGCAGTACTTC
TRBV7-2	.	TRBJ1-5	.	CASSPEGWGNQPQHF	TGTGCCAGCAGCCCCGAGGGTTGGGGCAATCAGCCCCAGCATTTT
TRBV7-9	TRBD1	TRBJ1-1	.	CASSQLTGEAFF	TGTGCCAGCAGCCAACTGACAGGGGAGGCTTTCTTT
TRBV5-1	.	TRBJ2-2	.	CASSLDRINTGELFF	TGCGCCAGCAGCTTAGACAGGATCAACACCGGGGAGCTGTTTTTT
TRBV4-3	.	TRBJ1-3	.	CASSQDRGLQRRNTIYF	TGCGCCAGCAGCCAAGATCGGGGCCTGCAGAGGAGAAACACCATATATTTT
TRBV4-3	TRBD1	TRBJ1-2	.	CASSQYRGEYGYTF	TGCGCCAGCAGCCAATACAGGGGAGAGTATGGCTACACCTTC
TRBV18	.	TRBJ1-3	.	CASSRESSGNTIYF	TGTGCCAGCTCCCGAGAGAGCTCTGGAAACACCATATATTTT
TRBV9	TRBD1	TRBJ2-1	.	CASSVVTGGPYNEQFF	TGTGCCAGCAGCGTAGTTACAGGGGGCCCCTACAATGAGCAGTTCTTC
TRBV12-3/TRBV12-4	.	TRBJ2-7	once	CASSLGAYEQYF	TGTGCCAGCAGTTTAGGTGCTTACGAGCAGTACTTC
TRBV30	TRBD1	TRBJ1-2	.	CAWTLRTGFHYTF	TGTGCCTGGACATTACGGACAGGTTTCCATTACACCTTC